Below, 5 T cell receptor beta chains from the same sample are listed, as sequenced in a study of long-term antiretroviral therapy in people with HIV. Researchers report immunoSEQ v3.0 was run at survey level. Here immunoSEQ multiplex PCR was the method, and the copy in TCRdb shows in-frame clones only, minus some. Of about 19,000 clones listed, 70% to 80% are singletons. The sequences come from unsorted PBMCs, collected at the start of antiretroviral therapy, before treatment. These receptors were taken from a man aged 18 to 29 with HIV.

In nucleotides, the CDR3 is TGTGCCAGCAGCTTAGCGGCCAGCGGGAGACAAGAGACCCAGTACTTC. This codes for CASSLAASGRQETQYF. The chain uses TRBV7-2 and TRBJ2-5; 8 bases line up with TRBD2. The CDR3 length is 16 residues. With V trimmed by 0 bases and J by 2 bases, 5 bases remained unmatched. Germline assignment: CDR1 SGHTA and CDR2 FQGNSA.

This chain links TRBV9 with TRBJ2-5; no reliable D call. This CDR3 has 11 residues. Germline lookup yields CDR1 SGDLS and CDR2 YYNGEE. V dropped 1 base and J dropped 9 bases, with 7 bases sitting between them. CDR3 coding DNA: TGTGCCAGCAGCGTAAGGGCCCCCCAGTACTTC. Protein product: CASSVRAPQYF.

This clone showed up just a few times. J is TRBJ2-7 and V is TRBV7-2; D is undetermined. Germline-derived CDR1 and CDR2 are SGHTA and FQGNSA. Trimming stripped 5 bases from V and 3 bases from J, with 11 bases between. This CDR3 is built from 13 residues. The CDR3 DNA sequence: TGTGCCAGCAGCGCACGGGCCAACTACGAGCAGTACTTC. Its translation is CASSARANYEQYF. The whole variable domain, filled in from reference TRBV7-2 and TRBJ2-7, reads GAGVSQSPSNKVTEKGKDVELRCDPISGHTALYWYRQSLGQGLEFLIYFQGNSAPDKSGLPSDRFSAERTGGSVSTLTIQRTQQEDSAVYLCASSARANYEQYFGPGTRLTVT.

A single count supports this clone. V gene TRBV28 combines with J gene TRBJ1-5; the match to TRBD1 covers 9 bases. V trimming: 6 bases; J trimming: 6 bases; junction bases outside the gene matches: 9. The length of the CDR3 is 15 residues. Per germline, CDR1 MDHEN and CDR2 SYDVKM. The DNA for the CDR3 is TGTGCCAGCAGCAACTACAGGGGGCAAGGTCAGCCCCAGCATTTT. This gives the protein CASSNYRGQGQPQHF.

This chain connects TRBV6-5 to TRBJ2-7; TRBD2 aligns across 10 bases. The germline CDR1 and CDR2 sequences are MNHEY and SVGAGI. Losses at the gene ends were 2 bases for V and 3 bases for J; bases not matched to a gene: 7. CDR3 length: 16 residues. The CDR3 DNA is TGTGCCAGCAGTTACACTGGGACTAGCGTGGGCTACGAGCAGTACTTC. Its protein is CASSYTGTSVGYEQYF.